This T cell receptor (beta chain) stems from a study of shared clonotypes between healthy human individuals. The CDR3 spans 15 residues. The germline V and J ends were trimmed by 2 bases and 5 bases, with 15 bases remaining between them. Germline CDR1 is SNHLY and CDR2 is FYNNEI. Profiling relied on immunoSEQ multiplex PCR, and the TCRdb table lists in-frame clones only, not all of them. In the table there are fewer than 600,000 clones, roughly 79% of which are singletons. J is TRBJ2-5 and V is TRBV2, with a weak D call TRBD1 (5 bases). Sequencing was performed on PBMCs. The sequence derives from a woman aged 35 to 49 in good health. Some clones in this sample may be carry-over from other donors' samples. The CDR3 loop reads CASSEMKGNGETQYF. In DNA, the CDR3 is TGTGCCAGCAGTGAAATGAAGGGGAATGGGGAGACCCAGTACTTC. Full variable domain (rest looked up from reference TRBV2 and TRBJ2-5): EPEVTQTPSHQVTQMGQEVILRCVPISNHLYFYWYRQILGQKVEFLVSFYNNEISEKSEIFDDQFSVERPDGSNFTLKIRSTKLEDSAMYFCASSEMKGNGETQYFGPGTRLLVL.